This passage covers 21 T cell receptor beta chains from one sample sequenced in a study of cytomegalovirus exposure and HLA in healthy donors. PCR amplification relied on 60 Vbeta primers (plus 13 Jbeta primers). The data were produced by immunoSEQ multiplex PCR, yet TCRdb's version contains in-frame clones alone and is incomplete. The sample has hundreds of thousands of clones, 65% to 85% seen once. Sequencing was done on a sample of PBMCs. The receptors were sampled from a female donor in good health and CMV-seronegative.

CDR3: CATSRGGLAGGPYNEQFF. Here the CDR3 DNA reads TGTGCCACCAGCAGAGGGGGACTAGCGGGAGGGCCCTACAATGAGCAGTTCTTC. The V call is TRBV15, the J call TRBJ2-1, with 16 bases fitting TRBD2. The CDR3 loop spans 18 amino acids. The V gene's germline CDR1 is LNHNV and CDR2 YYDKDF (reference sequence). V lost 1 base, J lost 2 bases, and 2 bases stayed unmatched.

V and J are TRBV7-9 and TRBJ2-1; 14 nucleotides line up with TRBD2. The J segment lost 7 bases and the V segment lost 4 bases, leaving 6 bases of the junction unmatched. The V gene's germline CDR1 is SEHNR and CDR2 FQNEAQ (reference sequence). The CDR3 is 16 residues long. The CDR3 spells CASSSLTSGRVNEQFF. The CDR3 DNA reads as TGTGCCAGCAGCTCCCTGACTAGCGGGAGGGTTAATGAGCAGTTCTTC. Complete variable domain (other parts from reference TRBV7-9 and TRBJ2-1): DTGVSQNPRHKITKRGQNVTFRCDPISEHNRLYWYRQTLGQGPEFLTYFQNEAQLEKSRLLSDRFSAERPKGSFSTLEIQRTEQGDSAMYLCASSSLTSGRVNEQFFGPGTRLTVL.

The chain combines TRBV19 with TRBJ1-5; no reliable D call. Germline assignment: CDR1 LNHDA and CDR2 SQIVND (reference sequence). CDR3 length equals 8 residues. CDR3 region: CGIQPQHF. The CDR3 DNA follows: TGTGGTATCCAGCCCCAGCATTTT.

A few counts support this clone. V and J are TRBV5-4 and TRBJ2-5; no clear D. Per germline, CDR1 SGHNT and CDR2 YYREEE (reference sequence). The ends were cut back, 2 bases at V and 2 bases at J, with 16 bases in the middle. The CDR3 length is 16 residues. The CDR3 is CASSLIGRAIQETQYF. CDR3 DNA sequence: TGTGCCAGCAGCTTAATCGGAAGAGCGATACAAGAGACCCAGTACTTC.

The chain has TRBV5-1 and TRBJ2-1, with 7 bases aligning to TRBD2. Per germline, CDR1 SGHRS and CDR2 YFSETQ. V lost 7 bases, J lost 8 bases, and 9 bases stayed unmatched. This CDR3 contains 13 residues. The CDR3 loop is CASYLRDYDEQFF. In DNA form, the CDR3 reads TGCGCCAGCTACCTCCGGGACTATGATGAGCAGTTCTTC.

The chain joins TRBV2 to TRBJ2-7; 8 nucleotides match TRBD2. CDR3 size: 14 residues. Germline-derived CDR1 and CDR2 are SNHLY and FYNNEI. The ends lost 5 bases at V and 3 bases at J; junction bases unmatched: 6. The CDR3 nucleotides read TGTGCCAGCAGTTTTAGCGGGATGGTCTACGAGCAGTACTTC. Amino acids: CASSFSGMVYEQYF.

The DNA for the CDR3 is TGTGCCAGTAGTCTCCCGGGACAGGGATTCGGAAACACCATATATTTT. It specifies CASSLPGQGFGNTIYF. V is TRBV19 and J is TRBJ1-3, with TRBD1 identical over 9 bases. CDR1 and CDR2 from the germline V gene are LNHDA and SQIVND (reference sequence). The CDR3 is 16 residues long. V lost 5 bases, J lost 4 bases, and 9 bases stayed unmatched.

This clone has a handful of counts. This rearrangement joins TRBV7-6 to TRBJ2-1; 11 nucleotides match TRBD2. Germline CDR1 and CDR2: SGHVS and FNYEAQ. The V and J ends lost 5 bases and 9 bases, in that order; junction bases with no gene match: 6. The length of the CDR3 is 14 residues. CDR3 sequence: CASSRQTSGIEQFF. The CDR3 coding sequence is TGTGCCAGCAGCCGCCAGACTAGCGGGATTGAGCAGTTCTTC.

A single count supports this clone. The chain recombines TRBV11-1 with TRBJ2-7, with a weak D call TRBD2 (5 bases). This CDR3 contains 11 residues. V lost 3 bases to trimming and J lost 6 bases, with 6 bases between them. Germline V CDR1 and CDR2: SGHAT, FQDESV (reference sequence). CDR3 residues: CASSLEAEQYF. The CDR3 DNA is TGTGCCAGCAGCTTGGAGGCCGAGCAGTACTTC. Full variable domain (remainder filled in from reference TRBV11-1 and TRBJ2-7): EAEVAQSPRYKITEKSQAVAFWCDPISGHATLYWYRQILGQGPELLVQFQDESVVDDSQLPKDRFSAERLKGVDSTLKIQPAELGDSAMYLCASSLEAEQYFGPGTRLTVT.

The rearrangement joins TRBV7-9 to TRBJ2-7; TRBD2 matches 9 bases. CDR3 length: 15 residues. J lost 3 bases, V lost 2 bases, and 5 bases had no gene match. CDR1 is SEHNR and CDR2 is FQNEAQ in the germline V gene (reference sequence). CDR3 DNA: TGTGCCAGCAGCTTAATAGCGGGAGACGGCTACGAGCAGTACTTC. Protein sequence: CASSLIAGDGYEQYF. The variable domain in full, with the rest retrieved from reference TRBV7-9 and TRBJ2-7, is DTGVSQNPRHKITKRGQNVTFRCDPISEHNRLYWYRQTLGQGPEFLTYFQNEAQLEKSRLLSDRFSAERPKGSFSTLEIQRTEQGDSAMYLCASSLIAGDGYEQYFGPGTRLTVT.

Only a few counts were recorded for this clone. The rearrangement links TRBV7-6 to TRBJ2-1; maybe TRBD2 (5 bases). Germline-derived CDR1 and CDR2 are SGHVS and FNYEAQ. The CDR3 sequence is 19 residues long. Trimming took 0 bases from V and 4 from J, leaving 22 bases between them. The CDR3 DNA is TGTGCCAGCAGCTTAGCCTCCTTTTTAGCGACCAAGCCATACAATGAGCAGTTCTTC. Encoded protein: CASSLASFLATKPYNEQFF.

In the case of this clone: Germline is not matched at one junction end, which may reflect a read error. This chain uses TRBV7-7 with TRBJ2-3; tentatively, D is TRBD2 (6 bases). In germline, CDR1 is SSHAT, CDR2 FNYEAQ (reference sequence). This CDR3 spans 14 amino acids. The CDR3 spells CASSPTSFTDTQYF. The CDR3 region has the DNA TGTGCTAGCAGCCCTACTAGCTTCACAGATACGCAGTATTTT. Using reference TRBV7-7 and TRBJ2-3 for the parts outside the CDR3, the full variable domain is GAGVSQSPRYKVTKRGQDVTLRCDPISSHATLYWYQQALGQGPEFLTYFNYEAQPDKSGLPSDRFSAERPEGSISTLTIQRTEQRDSAMYRCASSPTSFTDTQYFGPGTRLTVL.

The CDR3 protein is CASSPTYNEQFF. Here the CDR3 DNA reads TGTGCCAGCTCACCGACATACAATGAGCAGTTCTTC. The rearrangement links TRBV18 to TRBJ2-1; D unclear. Per the germline V gene, CDR1 is KGHSH and CDR2 is LQKENI. The CDR3 is 12 residues long. V lost 3 bases and J lost 4, with 4 bases in between. Full variable domain (missing parts from reference TRBV18 and TRBJ2-1): NAGVMQNPRHLVRRRGQEARLRCSPMKGHSHVYWYRQLPEEGLKFMVYLQKENIIDESGMPKERFSAEFPKEGPSILRIQQVVRGDSAAYFCASSPTYNEQFFGPGTRLTVL.

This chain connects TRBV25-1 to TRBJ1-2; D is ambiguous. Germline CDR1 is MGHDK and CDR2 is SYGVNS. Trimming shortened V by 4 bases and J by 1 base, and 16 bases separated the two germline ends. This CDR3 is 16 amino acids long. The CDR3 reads CASSASLPGHNYGYTF. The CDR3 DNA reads TGTGCCAGCAGTGCGAGTCTCCCGGGTCATAACTATGGCTACACCTTC.

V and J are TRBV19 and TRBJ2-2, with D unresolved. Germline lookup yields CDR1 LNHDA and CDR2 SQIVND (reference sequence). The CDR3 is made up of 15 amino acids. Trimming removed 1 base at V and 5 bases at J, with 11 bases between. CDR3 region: CASSIALLSTGELFF. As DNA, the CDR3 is TGTGCCAGTAGTATAGCACTGCTCTCAACCGGGGAGCTGTTTTTT.

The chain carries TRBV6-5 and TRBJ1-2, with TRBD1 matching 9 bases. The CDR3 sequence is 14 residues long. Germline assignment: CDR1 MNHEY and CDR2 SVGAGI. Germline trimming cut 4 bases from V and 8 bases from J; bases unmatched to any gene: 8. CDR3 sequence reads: CASSSGGTGRGYTF. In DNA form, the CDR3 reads TGTGCCAGCAGTTCCGGGGGGACAGGGCGAGGCTACACCTTC.

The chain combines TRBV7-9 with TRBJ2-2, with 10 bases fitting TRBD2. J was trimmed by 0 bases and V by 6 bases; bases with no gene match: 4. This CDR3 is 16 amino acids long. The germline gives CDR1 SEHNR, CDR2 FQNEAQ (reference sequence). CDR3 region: CASSQTSGSNTGELFF. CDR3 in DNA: TGTGCCAGCAGTCAGACTAGCGGGTCGAACACCGGGGAGCTGTTTTTT.

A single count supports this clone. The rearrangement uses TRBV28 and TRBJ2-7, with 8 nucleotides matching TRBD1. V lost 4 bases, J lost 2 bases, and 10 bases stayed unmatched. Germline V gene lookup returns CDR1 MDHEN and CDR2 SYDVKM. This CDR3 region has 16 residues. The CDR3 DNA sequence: TGTGCCAGCAGTTCCCCCGGACAGGGAGGTACCTACGAGCAGTACTTC. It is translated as CASSSPGQGGTYEQYF.

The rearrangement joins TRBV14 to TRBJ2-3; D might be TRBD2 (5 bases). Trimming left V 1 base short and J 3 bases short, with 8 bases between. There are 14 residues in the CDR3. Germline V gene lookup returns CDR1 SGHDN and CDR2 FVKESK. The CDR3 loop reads CASSQATGTDTQYF. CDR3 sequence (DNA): TGTGCCAGCAGCCAAGCGACGGGGACAGATACGCAGTATTTT.

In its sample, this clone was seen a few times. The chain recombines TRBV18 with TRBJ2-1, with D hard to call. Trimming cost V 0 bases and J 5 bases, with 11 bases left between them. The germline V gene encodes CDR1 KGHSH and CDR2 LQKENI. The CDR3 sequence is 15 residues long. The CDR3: CASSPPISQNNEQFF. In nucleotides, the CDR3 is TGTGCCAGCTCACCACCGATTAGCCAGAACAATGAGCAGTTCTTC.

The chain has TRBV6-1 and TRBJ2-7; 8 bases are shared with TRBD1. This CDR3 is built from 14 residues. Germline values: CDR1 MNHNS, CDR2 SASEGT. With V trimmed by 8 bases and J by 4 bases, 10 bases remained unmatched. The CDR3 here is CASAKTGVRYEQYF. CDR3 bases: TGTGCCAGCGCCAAGACAGGGGTAAGGTACGAGCAGTACTTC.